The 7 T cell receptor beta chains presented below share a single source sample, sequenced in a study of cytomegalovirus exposure and HLA in healthy donors. PCR employed 60 Vbeta and 13 Jbeta primers. The table came from immunoSEQ multiplex PCR; TCRdb's copy has only in-frame clones and leaves some out. Here the sample spans around 200,000 clones, roughly four fifths being singletons. Sequenced material: PBMCs. These receptor sequences come from a male donor in good health and CMV-seronegative.

This chain links TRBV10-2 with TRBJ2-1; TRBD1 matches 12 bases. J gave up 6 bases and V 3 bases, and 3 bases lay outside the gene matches. This CDR3 comprises 15 residues. CDR1 and CDR2 from the germline V gene are WSHSY and SAAADI. CDR3: CASSEGDRGPNEQFF. The CDR3 region has the DNA TGCGCCAGCAGTGAAGGGGACAGGGGGCCCAATGAGCAGTTCTTC.

V and J are TRBV10-3 and TRBJ1-1, with 7 bases matching TRBD1. The germline gives CDR1 ENHRY, CDR2 SYGVKD. The J segment lost 3 bases and the V segment lost 6 bases, leaving 7 bases of the junction unmatched. This CDR3 has 14 amino acids. This CDR3 is CAIRSDRRDTEAFF. The CDR3 DNA reads as TGTGCCATCAGATCGGACAGGAGGGACACTGAAGCTTTCTTT.

Comments on this clone: The same CDR3 arises from other DNA sequences in this sample as well. This chain links TRBV30 with TRBJ1-5; D gene uncertain. The CDR3 has 13 amino acids. Germline V lookup: CDR1 GTSNPN, CDR2 SVGIG (reference sequence). V was cut by 0 bases and J by 1 base, with 4 bases left in between. DNA for the CDR3: TGTGCCTGGAGTGTACAGAGCAATCAGCCCCAGCATTTT. Translated, it gives CAWSVQSNQPQHF.

This clone was seen more than once but under ten times. Other DNA sequences in the sample encode the same CDR3. The chain joins TRBV30 to TRBJ1-5; possibly TRBD1 for D (5 bases). The CDR3 has 13 residues. Germline V gene lookup returns CDR1 GTSNPN and CDR2 SVGIG (reference sequence). V was trimmed by 2 bases and J by 2 bases, leaving 7 bases between them. The CDR3 loop reads CAWSLQGNQPQHF. The CDR3 nucleotides are TGTGCCTGGAGTTTACAGGGCAATCAGCCCCAGCATTTT.

The chain combines TRBV27 with TRBJ1-3, with TRBD1 as a possible D gene (6 bases). The CDR3 length is 18 residues. CDR1 and CDR2 from the germline V gene are MNHEY and SMNVEV (reference sequence). Trimming cost V 4 bases and J 1 base, with 20 bases left between them. The CDR3 DNA is TGTGCCAGCAGTTCACGGGCAGGGGCTTTCTATTCTGGAAACACCATATATTTT. This translates into CASSSRAGAFYSGNTIYF.

A note on this clone: The junction does not match germline at one end; this may be a read error. The chain joins TRBV6-1 to TRBJ1-2; D not resolved. Germline values: CDR1 MNHNS, CDR2 SASEGT. The CDR3 spans 14 residues. CDR3 sequence (DNA): TGTGCCTGCAGTGAAGGGTATCTTAGTTATGGCTACACCTTC. Translating it yields CACSEGYLSYGYTF.

There are a few counts of this clone. The chain carries TRBV5-1 and TRBJ2-3; 8 positions match TRBD2. Germline CDR1 reads SGHRS; CDR2 reads YFSETQ. The CDR3 is made up of 16 amino acids. Trimming at V came to 1 base and at J to 1 base, leaving 5 bases not matched to a gene. The CDR3 loop is CASSLFLSGGTDTQYF. The CDR3 region has the DNA TGCGCCAGCAGCTTGTTCCTTAGCGGGGGCACAGATACGCAGTATTTT.